The 13 T cell receptor beta chains in this list originate from one sample, sequenced in a study of CD8+CD57+ T cells in acquired aplastic anemia (dated by TCRdb to about 2018). TCRdb shows the sequencer as Illumina HiSeq 2000. Genomic DNA served as template for TCR beta VDJ combination and CDR3 sequence profiling. In-frame beta chains were kept once TCRdb had trimmed the public reads at Q25 with fastp and called clones with MiXCR. Rows with a matching CDR3 protein are joined into one entry that keeps the most common DNA and genes. Across this sample there are about 190,000 distinct CDR3 sequences, with under 55% seen only once. Approximately 9.4% of the sample comes from the top ten. Flow cytometry had shown CD8+CD57+ cell expansion in the patients selected for sequencing. The specimen was sorted CD4+, CD8+, or CD8+CD57+ T cells (not recorded which) from PBMCs. Receptors were obtained from a human donor with aplastic anemia.

Many counts were recorded for this clonotype. The chain recombines TRBV5-1 with TRBJ2-3; D possibly uses TRBD1 or TRBD2 (6 bases each). Germline CDR1 SGHRS, CDR2 YFSETQ. This CDR3 comprises 14 residues. Trimming took 6 bases from V and 0 from J, leaving 11 bases between them. CDR3 DNA: TGCGCCAGCATGCGAGGGGGGAGCACAGATACGCAGTATTTT. It codes for CASMRGGSTDTQYF. Full variable domain (remainder filled in from reference TRBV5-1 and TRBJ2-3): KAGVTQTPRYLIKTRGQQVTLSCSPISGHRSVSWYQQTPGQGLQFLFEYFSETQRNKGNFPGRFSGRQFSNSRSEMNVSTLELGDSALYLCASMRGGSTDTQYFGPGTRLTVL.

The chain recombines TRBV12-3 or TRBV12-4 with TRBJ2-1; 8 bases align to TRBD1. The CDR3 runs to 16 residues. V was clipped by 3 bases and J by 4 bases; unmatched bases: 8. The CDR3 region is CASSFRGQGGYNEQFF. CDR3 in DNA: TGTGCCAGCAGTTTTAGAGGACAGGGCGGTTACAATGAGCAGTTCTTC.

This clonotype was counted ten times or more. This chain joins TRBV24-1 and TRBJ2-5, with 7 nucleotides matching TRBD1. Germline CDR1 is KGHDR and CDR2 is SFDVKD. The trim removed 0 bases at V and 2 bases at J, leaving 5 bases unmatched. The CDR3 has 16 residues. This CDR3 reads CATSDLETGRQETQYF. The CDR3 DNA follows: TGTGCCACCAGTGATTTGGAGACAGGGCGGCAAGAGACCCAGTACTTC.

This clonotype was detected once. The rearrangement uses TRBV2 and TRBJ1-2; TRBD1 is a possible D gene (5 bases). CDR3 length: 13 amino acids. Germline V lookup: CDR1 SNHLY, CDR2 FYNNEI. Trimming shortened V by 6 bases and J by 0 bases, and 8 bases separated the two germline ends. CDR3 residues: CASRDIANYGYTF. The CDR3 DNA follows: TGTGCCAGCAGGGACATCGCTAACTATGGCTACACCTTC.

The chain is built from TRBV7-8 and TRBJ2-7; no reliable D call. The germline V gene has CDR1 SGHVS and CDR2 FQNEAQ. The V and J ends lost 4 bases and 2 bases respectively, with 6 bases between them. The CDR3 has 12 amino acids. CDR3 sequence reads: CASSYKTYEQYF. The DNA for the CDR3 is TGTGCCAGCAGCTATAAGACCTACGAGCAGTACTTC.

This clonotype has a single count. The germline gene is not matched at one end of the junction; a read error may be the cause. The chain uses TRBV2 and TRBJ2-1; the D is unclear. The germline CDR1 and CDR2 sequences are SNHLY and FYNNEI. The CDR3 is 13 residues long. CDR3 protein: CASTKGMANERFF. Here the CDR3 DNA reads TGTGCCAGCACCAAAGGAATGGCGAATGAGCGGTTCTTC.

In this sample, this clonotype turned up many times. The genes are TRBV9 and TRBJ1-1; possibly TRBD1 for D (5 bases). V lost 0 bases to trimming and J lost 5 bases, with 14 bases between them. The CDR3 has 15 residues. Per germline, CDR1 SGDLS and CDR2 YYNGEE. The CDR3 loop is CASSVGSAKGTEAFF. The DNA for the CDR3 is TGTGCCAGCAGCGTAGGTTCAGCTAAGGGGACTGAAGCTTTCTTT.

A single count supports this clonotype. The V gene is TRBV19, the J gene TRBJ1-2; 11 bases line up with TRBD1. The V segment lost 6 bases and the J segment 6 bases; nucleotides outside the gene matches: 6. The V gene's germline CDR1 is LNHDA and CDR2 SQIVND (reference sequence). The CDR3 contains 14 residues. This CDR3 reads CASSNGQGANGYTF. The CDR3 DNA sequence: TGTGCCAGTAGCAACGGACAGGGGGCGAATGGCTACACCTTC.

The V call is TRBV5-5, the J call TRBJ1-1; D call uncertain. With 0 bases removed from V and 5 bases from J, the gap between germline ends came to 8 bases. CDR1 SGHKS and CDR2 YYEKEE come from the germline V gene (reference sequence). The CDR3 loop spans 13 amino acids. The CDR3 region has the DNA TGTGCCAGCAGCTTGGGTTTGGGGACTGAAGCTTTCTTT. Translation gives CASSLGLGTEAFF. The full variable domain, in which reference TRBV5-5 and TRBJ1-1 provide the parts outside the CDR3, is DAGVTQSPTHLIKTRGQQVTLRCSPISGHKSVSWYQQVLGQGPQFIFQYYEKEERGRGNFPDRFSARQFPNYSSELNVNALLLGDSALYLCASSLGLGTEAFFGQGTRLTVV.

This rearrangement joins TRBV2 to TRBJ2-7; 11 positions agree with TRBD1. Germline V CDR1 and CDR2: SNHLY, FYNNEI. The CDR3 is 14 amino acids. V lost 6 bases, J lost 2 bases, and 3 bases stayed unmatched. CDR3 in amino acids: CASRVDRGPYEQYF. The CDR3 nucleotides read TGTGCCAGCAGAGTGGACAGGGGGCCCTACGAGCAGTACTTC. Complete variable domain (other parts from reference TRBV2 and TRBJ2-7): EPEVTQTPSHQVTQMGQEVILRCVPISNHLYFYWYRQILGQKVEFLVSFYNNEISEKSEIFDDQFSVERPDGSNFTLKIRSTKLEDSAMYFCASRVDRGPYEQYFGPGTRLTVT.

CDR3 DNA sequence: TGTGCTAGTGGTTTGGACTCGGACAGTCCGAACTATGGCTACACCTTC. Amino acids: CASGLDSDSPNYGYTF. The chain couples TRBV12-5 to TRBJ1-2; tentatively, D is TRBD1 (6 bases). V lost 1 base and J lost 2, with 14 bases in between. The CDR3 contains 16 residues. The germline V gene encodes CDR1 LGHNT and CDR2 FRNRAP.

V gene TRBV24-1 combines with J gene TRBJ2-1, with 9 bases lining up with TRBD1. V shed 9 bases, J shed 4 bases, and the junction held 0 bases outside the gene matches. Germline assignment: CDR1 KGHDR and CDR2 SFDVKD. The CDR3 extends over 12 amino acids. CDR3 sequence reads: CATGQGYNEQFF. In nucleotides, the CDR3 is TGTGCCACCGGACAGGGGTACAATGAGCAGTTCTTC.

This clonotype was observed a handful of times. Just one base apart from a much larger clone, this may be a read error. The chain carries TRBV19 and TRBJ2-5, with D perhaps matching TRBD1 or TRBD2 (5 bases each). The CDR3 covers 15 residues. V was pared by 5 bases and J by 5 bases, with 18 bases between. Germline V gives CDR1 LNHDA, CDR2 SQIVND (reference sequence). The CDR3 spells CASSLDGASRETQYF. In DNA form, the CDR3 reads TGTGCCAGTAGTCTGGACGGGGCGTCGCGGGAGACCCAGTACTTC.